Listed below are T cell receptor beta chains from one sample, sequenced in a study of CD8+CD57+ T cells in acquired aplastic anemia. Each CDR3 protein gets one entry after TCRdb re-called the reads with MiXCR. Among approximately 190,000 distinct CDR3 sequences listed, under 55% were seen once. The sequencing input was sorted CD4+, CD8+, or CD8+CD57+ T cells (not recorded which) from PBMCs. These receptors were obtained from a human donor with aplastic anemia. Each CDR3 is given with its conserved first and last residue. The D gene is left open where the match is weak. Clone size appears in some rows only: once, few, many, or a class for an expanded clone.

V	size	length	D	J	CDR3	DNA
TRBV29-1	once	11	NA	TRBJ1-2	CSVWGGDGHTF	TGCAGCGTTTGGGGCGGAGATGGCCACACCTTC
TRBV19	NA	12	NA	TRBJ2-5	CASSIREETQYF	TGTGCCAGTAGTATTAGAGAAGAGACCCAGTACTTC
TRBV7-6	NA	14	NA	TRBJ2-7	CASSKRESSYEQYF	TGTGCCAGCAGCAAACGAGAGAGCTCCTACGAGCAGTACTTC
TRBV7-9	once	15	TRBD2	TRBJ2-5	CASSFPTSGEETQYF	TGTGCCAGCAGCTTTCCGACTAGCGGGGAAGAGACCCAGTACTTC
TRBV25-1	few	14	NA	TRBJ1-2	CASSDGYNPYGYTF	TGTGCCAGCAGTGATGGGTACAACCCCTATGGCTACACCTTC
TRBV24-1	NA	13	NA	TRBJ2-3	CATGSGRTDTQYF	TGTGCCACCGGCAGCGGGCGCACAGATACGCAGTATTTT
TRBV6-2/TRBV6-3	NA	13	TRBD1	TRBJ1-2	CASSPDRGQGYTF	TGTGCCAGCAGCCCTGACAGGGGGCAAGGCTACACCTTC
TRBV7-8	NA	13	NA	TRBJ1-2	CASGSFSNYGYTF	TGTGCCAGCGGCTCTTTCTCTAACTATGGCTACACCTTC
TRBV11-2	NA	14	NA	TRBJ1-6	CASSPGRENSPLHF	TGTGCCAGCAGCCCGGGACGTGAAAATTCACCCCTCCACTTT
TRBV18	few	16	NA	TRBJ2-1	CASSPPVGSIYNEQFF	TGTGCCAGCTCACCACCGGTGGGTTCCATCTACAATGAGCAGTTCTTC
TRBV11-2	many	14	TRBD2	TRBJ2-7	CASSLEASGRRQYF	TGTGCCAGCAGCTTAGAAGCTAGCGGGAGACGGCAGTACTTC
TRBV15	NA	14	TRBD1	TRBJ1-4	CATGQGAANEKLFF	TGTGCCACCGGACAGGGGGCAGCTAATGAAAAACTGTTTTTT
TRBV20-1	NA	16	NA	TRBJ2-1	CSARDASGPPYNEQFF	TGCAGTGCTAGGGACGCGAGCGGACCTCCCTACAATGAGCAGTTCTTC
TRBV14	NA	15	TRBD1	TRBJ2-3	CASSQGGRGSDTQYF	TGTGCCAGCAGCCAAGGAGGCAGGGGGTCAGATACGCAGTATTTT
TRBV20-1	NA	12	NA	TRBJ1-2	CSASTGKYGYTF	TGCAGTGCTTCGACAGGAAAATATGGCTACACCTTC
TRBV9	NA	16	TRBD1	TRBJ2-5	CASSVGAGGVQETQYF	TGTGCCAGCAGCGTAGGGGCAGGGGGCGTCCAAGAGACCCAGTACTTC
TRBV19	many	15	NA	TRBJ1-1	CASSNRGVRFAEAFF	TGTGCCAGTAGCAATAGAGGGGTTAGGTTCGCTGAAGCTTTCTTT
TRBV9	NA	16	TRBD2	TRBJ2-1	CASSVGPQRGYNEQFF	TGTGCCAGCAGCGTAGGGCCCCAGCGGGGATACAATGAGCAGTTCTTC
TRBV29-1	NA	14	TRBD2	TRBJ2-7	CSIPGTSRYNEQYF	TGCAGCATTCCCGGGACTAGTCGCTACAATGAGCAGTACTTC
TRBV25-1	NA	13	NA	TRBJ1-1	CASSITGRYEAFF	TGTGCCAGCAGTATCACAGGGAGGTATGAAGCTTTCTTT
TRBV30	NA	13	NA	TRBJ2-5	CAWRKREWETQYF	TGTGCCTGGAGGAAACGTGAGTGGGAGACCCAGTACTTC
TRBV15	few	12	TRBD1	TRBJ1-3	CATSSPGQGIYF	TGTGCCACCAGCAGCCCCGGACAGGGCATATATTTT
TRBV10-2	NA	14	TRBD2	TRBJ2-1	CASTRLAEYSEQFF	TGCGCTAGCACCCGACTAGCGGAGTACAGTGAGCAGTTCTTC
TRBV6-6	many	15	TRBD1	TRBJ2-3	CASRSTGDRTDTQYF	TGTGCCAGTAGGTCCACAGGGGATCGCACAGATACGCAGTATTTT
TRBV25-1	NA	16	TRBD1	TRBJ1-1	CASSNPGTGTQVDAFF	TGTGCCAGCAGTAACCCCGGGACAGGCACCCAGGTTGATGCTTTCTTT
TRBV14	many	14	NA	TRBJ2-1	CASSQGLPYNEQFF	TGTGCCAGCAGCCAAGGACTCCCTTACAATGAGCAGTTCTTC
TRBV10-3	few	16	NA	TRBJ2-1	CAISSSTGSSYNEQFF	TGTGCCATCAGTTCCTCGACTGGAAGCTCCTACAATGAGCAGTTCTTC
TRBV10-3	NA	14	NA	TRBJ2-5	CAIGPEVIQETQYF	TGTGCCATCGGCCCCGAGGTAATTCAAGAGACCCAGTACTTC
TRBV20-1	NA	15	NA	TRBJ2-7	CSARDGQRSGMEQYF	TGCAGTGCTAGAGATGGCCAGCGCTCCGGAATGGAGCAGTACTTC
TRBV20-1	NA	12	NA	TRBJ2-7	CSARDLGEEQYF	TGCAGTGCTAGAGATCTAGGAGAGGAGCAGTACTTC
TRBV10-3	NA	11	NA	TRBJ1-2	CAISGSEGYTF	TGTGCCATCAGTGGGAGCGAAGGCTACACCTTC
TRBV29-1	NA	13	NA	TRBJ1-1	CSVASGGRTEAFF	TGCAGCGTTGCCAGCGGGGGCAGGACTGAAGCTTTCTTT
TRBV20-1	NA	17	TRBD2	TRBJ2-7	CSAVTGTSGGTWHEQYF	TGCAGTGCTGTAACCGGGACTAGCGGGGGTACCTGGCACGAGCAGTACTTC
TRBV7-2	many	15	NA	TRBJ2-3	CASSLQDGNTDTQYF	TGTGCCAGCAGCCTCCAAGACGGGAACACAGATACGCAGTATTTT
TRBV19	NA	15	TRBD1	TRBJ1-4	CASSSDRGWGEKLFF	TGTGCCAGTAGCAGCGACAGGGGGTGGGGTGAAAAACTGTTTTTT
TRBV4-3	few	18	TRBD2	TRBJ2-3	CASSRRRASGSKRDTQYF	TGCGCCAGCAGCCGACGGAGGGCTAGCGGGAGTAAGAGAGATACGCAGTATTTT
TRBV9	few	13	NA	TRBJ1-2	CASSKQGRYGYTF	TGTGCCAGCAGTAAACAGGGCAGATATGGCTACACCTTC
TRBV7-8	NA	17	TRBD2	TRBJ2-1	CASSLGPTSGRRDEQFF	TGTGCCAGCAGCCTAGGCCCCACTAGCGGGAGGAGAGATGAGCAGTTCTTC
TRBV10-3	few	15	NA	TRBJ2-2	CAISGYTGTTGELFF	TGTGCCATCAGTGGATACACGGGGACAACCGGGGAGCTGTTTTTT
TRBV24-1	once	13	NA	TRBJ2-1	CATRGAGANEQFF	TGTGCCACCAGGGGTGCGGGGGCCAATGAGCAGTTCTTC
TRBV20-1	NA	13	NA	TRBJ1-2	CSAPVRDNYGYTF	TGCAGTGCTCCTGTCCGGGACAACTATGGCTACACCTTC
TRBV10-2	NA	17	TRBD2	TRBJ2-7	CASSEASGGSRLGEQYF	TGCGCCAGCAGTGAGGCAAGCGGGGGGTCCCGGTTGGGGGAGCAGTACTTC
TRBV24-1	many	14	TRBD1	TRBJ2-4	CATSGDRGGGIQYF	TGTGCCACCAGTGGGGACAGGGGGGGAGGCATTCAGTACTTC
TRBV6-1	many	11	NA	TRBJ2-1	CASSPFNEQFF	TGTGCCAGCAGCCCTTTTAATGAGCAGTTCTTC
TRBV20-1	many	14	NA	TRBJ2-5	CSASHRGGPGTQYF	TGCAGTGCTAGCCATCGTGGCGGACCGGGGACCCAGTACTTC
TRBV20-1	NA	14	TRBD1	TRBJ1-5	CSASPGQGGQPQHF	TGCAGTGCTAGCCCGGGACAGGGAGGACAGCCCCAGCATTTT
TRBV12-3/TRBV12-4	NA	16	NA	TRBJ2-3	CASSFIYSGDTDTRYF	TGTGCCAGCAGTTTTATCTACTCAGGGGACACAGATACGCGGTATTTT
TRBV10-3	few	13	NA	TRBJ1-1	CAIRQGTPTEAFF	TGTGCCATCAGACAGGGCACCCCCACTGAAGCTTTCTTT
TRBV10-1	NA	15	NA	TRBJ2-7	CASSVGSGNSYEQYF	TGCGCCAGCAGTGTAGGGTCCGGAAACTCCTACGAGCAGTACTTC
TRBV7-9	few	15	NA	TRBJ2-5	CASSSDRPYQETQYF	TGTGCCAGCAGCTCGGACAGACCGTACCAAGAGACCCAGTACTTC
TRBV7-6	NA	15	TRBD2	TRBJ2-5	CASSTGTSGFETQYF	TGTGCCAGCAGCACCGGGACTAGCGGATTCGAGACCCAGTACTTC
TRBV29-1	NA	13	NA	TRBJ1-1	CSADLQLNTEAFF	TGCAGCGCCGACCTACAGCTGAACACTGAAGCTTTCTTT
TRBV29-1	NA	15	TRBD1	TRBJ2-5	CSAQGGRGRTETQYF	TGCAGCGCCCAAGGGGGCAGGGGGCGGACAGAGACCCAGTACTTC
TRBV20-1	NA	14	NA	TRBJ2-5	CSASTRGAQETQYF	TGCAGTGCTAGTACGAGGGGGGCTCAAGAGACCCAGTACTTC
TRBV2	few	13	NA	TRBJ1-1	CASSERETTEAFF	TGTGCCAGCAGCGAGAGGGAGACAACTGAAGCTTTCTTT
TRBV20-1	many	14	NA	TRBJ1-5	CSASIRQGHQPQHF	TGCAGTGCTAGTATAAGGCAGGGGCATCAGCCCCAGCATTTT
TRBV7-2	many	14	NA	TRBJ2-1	CASSLGLGLSEQFF	TGTGCCAGCAGCTTAGGACTAGGGCTTAGTGAGCAGTTCTTC